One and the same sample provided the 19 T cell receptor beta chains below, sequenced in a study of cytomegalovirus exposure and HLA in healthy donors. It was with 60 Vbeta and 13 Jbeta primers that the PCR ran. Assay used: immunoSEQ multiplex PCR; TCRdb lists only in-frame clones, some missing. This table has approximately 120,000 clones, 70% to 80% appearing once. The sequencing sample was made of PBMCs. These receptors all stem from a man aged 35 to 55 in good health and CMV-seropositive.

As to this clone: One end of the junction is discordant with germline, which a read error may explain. The CDR3 sequence is CASSRQGKLTDTQCF. The CDR3 DNA is TGTGCCAGCAGTAGGCAGGGCAAGCTTACAGATACGCAGTGTTTT. The chain couples TRBV7-8 to TRBJ2-3, with a weak D call TRBD1 (5 bases). CDR3 length: 15 amino acids. Germline V gene lookup returns CDR1 SGHVS and CDR2 FQNEAQ. The full variable domain, completed using reference TRBV7-8 and TRBJ2-3, is GAGVSQSPRYKVAKRGQDVALRCDPISGHVSLFWYQQALGQGPEFLTYFQNEAQLDKSGLPSDRFFAERPEGSVSTLKIQRTQQEDSAVYLCASSRQGKLTDTQCFGPGTRLTVL.

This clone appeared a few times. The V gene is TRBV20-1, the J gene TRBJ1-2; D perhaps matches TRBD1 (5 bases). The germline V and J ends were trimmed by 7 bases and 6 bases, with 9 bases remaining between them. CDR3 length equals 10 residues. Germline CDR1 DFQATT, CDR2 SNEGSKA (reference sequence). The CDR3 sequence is CSGREDGYTF. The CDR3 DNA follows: TGCAGTGGCAGGGAGGATGGCTACACCTTC.

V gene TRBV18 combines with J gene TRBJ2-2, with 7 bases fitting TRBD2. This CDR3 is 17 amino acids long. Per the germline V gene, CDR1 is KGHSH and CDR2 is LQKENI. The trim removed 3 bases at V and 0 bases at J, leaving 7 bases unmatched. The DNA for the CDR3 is TGTGCCAGCTCACCCGGACCGGGACTAACGAACACCGGGGAGCTGTTTTTT. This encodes CASSPGPGLTNTGELFF.

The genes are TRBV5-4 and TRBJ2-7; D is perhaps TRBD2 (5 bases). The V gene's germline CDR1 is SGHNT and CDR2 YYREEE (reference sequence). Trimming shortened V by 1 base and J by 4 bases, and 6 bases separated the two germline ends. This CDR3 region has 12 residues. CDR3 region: CASSLSGYEQYF. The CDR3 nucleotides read TGTGCCAGCAGCTTGTCGGGGTACGAGCAGTACTTC. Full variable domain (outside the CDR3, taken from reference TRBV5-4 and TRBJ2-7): ETGVTQSPTHLIKTRGQQVTLRCSSQSGHNTVSWYQQALGQGPQFIFQYYREEENGRGNFPPRFSGLQFPNYSSELNVNALELDDSALYLCASSLSGYEQYFGPGTRLTVT.

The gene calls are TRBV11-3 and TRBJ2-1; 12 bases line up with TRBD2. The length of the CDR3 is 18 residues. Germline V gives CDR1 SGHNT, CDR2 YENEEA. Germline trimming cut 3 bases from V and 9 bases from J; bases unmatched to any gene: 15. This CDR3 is CASSFGGLAGAPTREQFF. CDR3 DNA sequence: TGTGCCAGCAGCTTCGGGGGACTAGCGGGCGCCCCCACGCGTGAGCAGTTCTTC.

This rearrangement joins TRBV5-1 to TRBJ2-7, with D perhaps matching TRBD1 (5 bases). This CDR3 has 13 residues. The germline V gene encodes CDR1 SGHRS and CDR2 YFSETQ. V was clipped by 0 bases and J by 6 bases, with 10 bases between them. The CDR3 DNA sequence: TGCGCCAGCAGCTTGGTACAAAGGGGCGAGCAGTACTTC. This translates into CASSLVQRGEQYF. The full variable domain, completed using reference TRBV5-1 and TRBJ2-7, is KAGVTQTPRYLIKTRGQQVTLSCSPISGHRSVSWYQQTPGQGLQFLFEYFSETQRNKGNFPGRFSGRQFSNSRSEMNVSTLELGDSALYLCASSLVQRGEQYFGPGTRLTVT.

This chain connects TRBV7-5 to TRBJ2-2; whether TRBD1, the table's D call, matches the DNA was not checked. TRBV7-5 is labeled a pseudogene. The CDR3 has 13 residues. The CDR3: CARSLLDRLRLFF. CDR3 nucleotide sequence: TGTGCCAGAAGCTTACTGGACAGGCTGCGGCTGTTTTTT.

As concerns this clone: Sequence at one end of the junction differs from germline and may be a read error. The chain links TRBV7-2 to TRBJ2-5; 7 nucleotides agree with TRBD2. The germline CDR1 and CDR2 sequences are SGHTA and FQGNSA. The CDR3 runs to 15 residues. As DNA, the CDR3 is TGTGCCAGCAGTTTAGGGCTGGGGGGGGGAGAGACCCAGTACTTC. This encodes CASSLGLGGGETQYF.

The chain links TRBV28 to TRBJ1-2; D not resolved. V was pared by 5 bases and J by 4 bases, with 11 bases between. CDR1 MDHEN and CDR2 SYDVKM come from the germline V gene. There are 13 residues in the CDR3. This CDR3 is CASSTQFRYGYTF. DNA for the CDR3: TGTGCCAGCAGTACACAGTTTCGCTATGGCTACACCTTC.

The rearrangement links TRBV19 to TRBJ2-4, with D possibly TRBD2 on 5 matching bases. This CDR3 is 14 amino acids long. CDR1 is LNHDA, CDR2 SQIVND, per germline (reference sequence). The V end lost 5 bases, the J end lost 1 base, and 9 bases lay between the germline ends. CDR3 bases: TGTGCCAGTAGTGGCGGGTGGGCCAAAAACATTCAGTACTTC. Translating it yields CASSGGWAKNIQYF.

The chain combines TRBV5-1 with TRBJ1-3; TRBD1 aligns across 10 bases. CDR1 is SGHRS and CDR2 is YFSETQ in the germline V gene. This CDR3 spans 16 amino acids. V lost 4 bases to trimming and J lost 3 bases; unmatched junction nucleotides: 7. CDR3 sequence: CASSPRQGAVGNTIYF. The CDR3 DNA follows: TGCGCCAGCAGCCCCAGACAGGGGGCCGTTGGAAACACCATATATTTT.

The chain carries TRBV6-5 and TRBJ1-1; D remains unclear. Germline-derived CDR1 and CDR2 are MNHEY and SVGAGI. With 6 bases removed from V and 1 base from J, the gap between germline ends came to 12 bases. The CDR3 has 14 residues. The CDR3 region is CASRQLTENTEAFF. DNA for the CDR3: TGTGCCAGCAGACAACTCACAGAGAACACTGAAGCTTTCTTT.

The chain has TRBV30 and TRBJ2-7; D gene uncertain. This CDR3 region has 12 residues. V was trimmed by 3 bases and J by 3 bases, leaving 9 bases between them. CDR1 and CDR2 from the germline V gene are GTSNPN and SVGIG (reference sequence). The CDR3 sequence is CAWRDTVYEQYF. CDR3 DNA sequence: TGTGCCTGGAGAGATACAGTCTACGAGCAGTACTTC.

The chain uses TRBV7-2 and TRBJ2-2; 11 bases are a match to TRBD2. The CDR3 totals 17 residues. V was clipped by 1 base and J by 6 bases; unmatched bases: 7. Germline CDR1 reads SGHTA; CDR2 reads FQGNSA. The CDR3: CASSLVGGLAGPGELFF. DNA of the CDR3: TGTGCCAGCAGCTTAGTCGGCGGACTAGCGGGTCCCGGGGAGCTGTTTTTT.

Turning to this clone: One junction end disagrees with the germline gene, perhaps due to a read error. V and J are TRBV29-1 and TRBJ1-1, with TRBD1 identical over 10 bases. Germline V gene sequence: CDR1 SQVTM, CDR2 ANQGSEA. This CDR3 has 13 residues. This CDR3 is CSVPGQGNPEAFF. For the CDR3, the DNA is TGCAGCGTCCCGGGACAGGGGAACCCTGAAGCTTTCTTT.

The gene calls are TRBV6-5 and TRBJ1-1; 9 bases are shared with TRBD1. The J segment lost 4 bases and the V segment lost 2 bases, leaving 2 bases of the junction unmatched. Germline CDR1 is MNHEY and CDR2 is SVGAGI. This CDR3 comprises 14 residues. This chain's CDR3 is CASSYGTGTTEAFF. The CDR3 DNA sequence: TGTGCCAGCAGTTACGGGACAGGGACCACTGAAGCTTTCTTT.

The CDR3: CASKRVTYNEQFF. The CDR3 DNA is TGTGCCAGCAAGAGAGTCACCTACAATGAGCAGTTCTTC. The chain employs TRBV27 and TRBJ2-1; D gene ambiguous. Trimming stripped 7 bases from V and 2 bases from J, with 9 bases between. Germline values: CDR1 MNHEY, CDR2 SMNVEV (reference sequence). There are 13 residues in the CDR3.

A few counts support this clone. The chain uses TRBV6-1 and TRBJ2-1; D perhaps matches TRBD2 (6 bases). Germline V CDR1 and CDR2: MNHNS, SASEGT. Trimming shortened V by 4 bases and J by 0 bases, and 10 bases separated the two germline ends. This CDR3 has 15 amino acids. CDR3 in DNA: TGTGCCAGCAGTGGGGAGGTAGACTCCTACAATGAGCAGTTCTTC. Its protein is CASSGEVDSYNEQFF.

The CDR3 loop is CASSKRWREPQHF. The CDR3 DNA follows: TGTGCCAGTAGTAAACGGTGGAGGGAGCCCCAGCATTTT. The chain has TRBV19 and TRBJ1-5; D remains ambiguous. Trimming removed 4 bases at V and 8 bases at J, with 12 bases between. The CDR3 extends over 13 amino acids. Germline V lookup: CDR1 LNHDA, CDR2 SQIVND (reference sequence).